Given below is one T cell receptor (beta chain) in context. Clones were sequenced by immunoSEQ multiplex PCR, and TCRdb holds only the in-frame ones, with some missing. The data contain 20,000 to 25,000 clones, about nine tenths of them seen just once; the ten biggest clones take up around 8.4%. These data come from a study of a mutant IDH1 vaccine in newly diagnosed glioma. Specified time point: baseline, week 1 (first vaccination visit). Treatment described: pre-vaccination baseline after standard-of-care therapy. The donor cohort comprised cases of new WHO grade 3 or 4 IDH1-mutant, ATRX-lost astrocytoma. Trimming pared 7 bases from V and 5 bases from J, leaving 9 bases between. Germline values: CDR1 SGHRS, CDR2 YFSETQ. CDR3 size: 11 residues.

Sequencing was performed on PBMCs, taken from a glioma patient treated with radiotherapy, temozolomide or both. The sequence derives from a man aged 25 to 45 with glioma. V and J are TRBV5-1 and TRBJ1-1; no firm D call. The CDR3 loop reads CASGPPTEAFF. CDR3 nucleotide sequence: TGCGCCAGCGGGCCCCCTACTGAAGCTTTCTTT.